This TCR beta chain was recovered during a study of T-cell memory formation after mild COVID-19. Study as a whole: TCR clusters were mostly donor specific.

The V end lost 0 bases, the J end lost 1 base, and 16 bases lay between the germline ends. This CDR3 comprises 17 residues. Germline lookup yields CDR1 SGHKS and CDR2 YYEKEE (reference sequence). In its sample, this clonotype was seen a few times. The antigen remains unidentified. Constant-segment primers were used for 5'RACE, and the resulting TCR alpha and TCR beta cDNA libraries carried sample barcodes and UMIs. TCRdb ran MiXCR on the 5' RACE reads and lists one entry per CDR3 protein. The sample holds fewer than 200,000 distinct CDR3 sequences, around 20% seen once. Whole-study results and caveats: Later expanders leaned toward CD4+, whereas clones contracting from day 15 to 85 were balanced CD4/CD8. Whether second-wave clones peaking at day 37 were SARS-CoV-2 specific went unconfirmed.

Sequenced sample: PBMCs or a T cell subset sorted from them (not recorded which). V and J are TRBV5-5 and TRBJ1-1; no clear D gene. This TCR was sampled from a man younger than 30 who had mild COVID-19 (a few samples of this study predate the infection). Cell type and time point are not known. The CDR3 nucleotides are TGTGCCAGCAGCTTGGTTTGGGGAACTCACAGGAACACTGAAGCTTTCTTT. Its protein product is CASSLVWGTHRNTEAFF.